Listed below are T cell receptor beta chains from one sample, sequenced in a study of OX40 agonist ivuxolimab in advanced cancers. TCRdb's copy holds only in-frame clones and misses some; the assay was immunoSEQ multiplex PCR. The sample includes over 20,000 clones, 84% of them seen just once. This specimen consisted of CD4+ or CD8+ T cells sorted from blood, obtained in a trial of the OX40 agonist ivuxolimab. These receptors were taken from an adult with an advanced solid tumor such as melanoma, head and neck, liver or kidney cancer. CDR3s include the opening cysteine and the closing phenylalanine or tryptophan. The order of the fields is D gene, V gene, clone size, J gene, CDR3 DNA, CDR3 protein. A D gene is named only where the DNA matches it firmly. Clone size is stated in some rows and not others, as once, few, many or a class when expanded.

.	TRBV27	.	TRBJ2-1	TGTGCCAGCAGTTTAAATTGGGGCAATGAGCAGTTCTTC	CASSLNWGNEQFF
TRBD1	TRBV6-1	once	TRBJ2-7	TGTGCCAGCAGTTTCAGGGGGCAATACTACGAGCAGTACTTC	CASSFRGQYYEQYF
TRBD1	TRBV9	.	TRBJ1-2	TGTGCCAGCAGCGCGACAGGGGAATATGGCTACACCTTC	CASSATGEYGYTF
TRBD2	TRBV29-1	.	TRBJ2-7	TGCAGCGCCAGCGGGGGCTACTCCTACGAGCAGTACTTC	CSASGGYSYEQYF
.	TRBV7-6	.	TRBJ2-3	TGTGCCAGCAGCTTATGGGAAACAGATACGCAGTATTTT	CASSLWETDTQYF
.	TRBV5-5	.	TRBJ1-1	TGTGCCAGCAGAGGGGCAGGAGAAGCTTTCTTT	CASRGAGEAFF
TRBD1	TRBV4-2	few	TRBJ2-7	TGTGCCAGCAGCCAAGATTGGGACAGCCCTAGAGTTTACTACGAGCAGTACTTC	CASSQDWDSPRVYYEQYF
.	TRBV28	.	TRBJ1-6	TGTGCCAGCAGCTTAGCGCGGGACAATTCACCCCTCCACTTT	CASSLARDNSPLHF
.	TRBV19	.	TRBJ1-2	TGTGCCGCAGGACGGCAGCCATTAAACTATGGCTACACCTTC	CAAGRQPLNYGYTF
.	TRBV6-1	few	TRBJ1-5	TGTGCCAGCAGTGATATGGGGGGTGCTCAGCCCCAGCATTTT	CASSDMGGAQPQHF
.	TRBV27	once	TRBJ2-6	TGTGCCAGCAGTTTATTCGGAAGCTCTGGGGCCAACGTCCTGACTTTC	CASSLFGSSGANVLTF
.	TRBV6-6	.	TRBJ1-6	TGTGCCAGCAGTTACTCCCTAGAGAATAATTCACCCCTCCACTTT	CASSYSLENNSPLHF
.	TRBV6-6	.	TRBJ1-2	TGTGCCAGCGTAACAGGGAACTATGGCTACACCTTC	CASVTGNYGYTF
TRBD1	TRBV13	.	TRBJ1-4	TGTGCCAGCAGCTTATGGGGACAGGGGGCAACTAATGAAAAACTGTTTTTT	CASSLWGQGATNEKLFF
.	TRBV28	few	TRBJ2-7	TGTGCCAGCAGTTTGAGGGGTTCCTACGAGCAGTACTTC	CASSLRGSYEQYF
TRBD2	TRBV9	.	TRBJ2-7	TGTGCCAGCAGCGTAGCTAGCGGGAGCACCTACGAGCAGTACTTC	CASSVASGSTYEQYF
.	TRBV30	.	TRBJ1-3	TGTGCCTGGAGTGTTGACCTGCTCTCTGGAAACACCATATATTTT	CAWSVDLLSGNTIYF
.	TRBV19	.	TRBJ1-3	TGTGCCAGTAGCTTTTACGGAAACACCATATATTTT	CASSFYGNTIYF
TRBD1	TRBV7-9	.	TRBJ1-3	TGTGCCAGCAGTTATACAGGGGCTGGAAACACCATATATTTT	CASSYTGAGNTIYF
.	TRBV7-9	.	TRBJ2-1	TGTGCCAGCAGCTTTTTGGGGGGACACCAGCAGTTCTTC	CASSFLGGHQQFF
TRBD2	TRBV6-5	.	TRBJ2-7	TGTGCCAGCAGTTACCTAGCGGGGGGGCCCTACGAGCAGTACTTC	CASSYLAGGPYEQYF